This T cell receptor (beta chain) was identified during a study of somatic mutations in cytotoxic T cells in rheumatoid arthritis. Across the study: Immediately following diagnosis and ahead of any treatment, patient blood (almost 31 ml EDTA) was drawn.

Isolation of CD4+ and CD8+ cells used positive magnetic bead selection, with purity checked by flow cytometry. This clone showed up just once. Method: immunoSEQ multiplex PCR; TCRdb's copy keeps in-frame clones and lacks some. The sample lists 8,500 to 10,000 clones; almost 80% were seen once. The CDR3 has 15 residues. V was clipped by 11 bases and J by 0 bases; unmatched bases: 9. Germline CDR1 reads SNHLY; CDR2 reads FYNNEI. The TCR sequence derives from an adult with rheumatoid arthritis. This sequence joins TRBV2 and TRBJ2-2, with TRBD1 identical over 7 bases. Sequencing was done on a sample of CD8+ T cells sorted from blood. This CDR3 is CAWLPGTANTGELFF. The CDR3 nucleotides read TGTGCCTGGTTACCCGGGACAGCGAACACCGGGGAGCTGTTTTTT.